The T cell receptor (beta chain) under discussion was sequenced for a study of control samples from healthy donors and cancer patients. J lost 9 bases, V lost 4 bases, and 11 bases had no gene match. CDR1 is SGHTA and CDR2 is FQGNSA in the germline V gene. The CDR3 loop spans 16 amino acids. Clones were read by immunoSEQ multiplex PCR, and TCRdb kept only the in-frame ones, dropping some. This sample has tens of thousands of clones; about 87% occur once, and the top ten carry under 30%. Source material: blood. The rearrangement links TRBV7-2 to TRBJ2-1; TRBD2 matches at 11 bases. This TCR was recovered from a man aged 45 to 65 in good health. The CDR3 is CASSSWVAGGRSEQFF. In DNA, the CDR3 is TGTGCCAGCAGCTCGTGGGTAGCGGGGGGGCGAAGTGAGCAGTTCTTC.